These T cell receptor beta chains were read from a single sample in a study of glioma-infiltrating T cells after dendritic cell vaccination. Produced via immunoSEQ multiplex PCR; TCRdb's table is partial and in-frame only. The sample includes tens of thousands of clones, approximately 80% of them seen just once. The material was blood, obtained before dendritic cell vaccination. The origin of the receptors is a human donor with glioblastoma. Both conserved end residues are part of each CDR3. D genes are given only for firm matches. Some rows mark clone size as missing; the rest say once, few, many or name a class of expanded clone.

>TRBV5-5|TRBJ1-2|TRBD1|17|few
TGTGCCAGCAGCTCCCAACCGGGACAGGGAGCGAACTATGGCTACACCTTC
CASSSQPGQGANYGYTF
>TRBV5-1|TRBJ2-5|.|14|.
TGCGCCAGCAGCTTGGGAAGCGCAGCCGAGACCCAGTACTTC
CASSLGSAAETQYF
>TRBV7-2|TRBJ1-2|.|14|.
TGTGCCAGCAGCTTAACGGGGATCACCTATGGCTACACCTTC
CASSLTGITYGYTF
>TRBV7-2|TRBJ1-5|.|13|few
TGTGCCAGCAGCGGCCAGGGAAACCAGCCCCAGCATTTT
CASSGQGNQPQHF
>TRBV11-2|TRBJ2-7|.|14|once
TGTGCCAGCAGCTTAGACCCAGGGGACGACGAGCAGTACTTC
CASSLDPGDDEQYF
>TRBV10-3|TRBJ1-3|TRBD1|15|.
TGTGCCATCAGTGAGCTGGGACAGGGAGCAAACACCATATATTTT
CAISELGQGANTIYF
>TRBV7-2|TRBJ1-4|TRBD1|15|once
TGTGCCAGCAGCAAAGACAGGGGAACTAATGAAAAACTGTTTTTT
CASSKDRGTNEKLFF
>TRBV5-1|TRBJ2-3|.|14|.
TGCGCCAGCAGGGAAGGACAGCACACAGATACGCAGTATTTT
CASREGQHTDTQYF
>TRBV10-3|TRBJ2-7|.|13|.
TGTGCCATCAGTGAGATGGCTTCCTACGAGCAGTACTTC
CAISEMASYEQYF
>TRBV4-2|TRBJ1-6|.|18|.
TGTGCCAGCAGCCAAGATCTCCTTATTAGCTCCTATAATTCACCCCTCCACTTT
CASSQDLLISSYNSPLHF
>TRBV29-1|TRBJ1-1|.|12|.
TGCAGCGTGGAGGGCAGGCCCACTGAAGCTTTCTTT
CSVEGRPTEAFF
>TRBV18|TRBJ2-7|TRBD1|14|.
TGTGCCAGCTCAGCCGGGACAGGGCGCCACGAGCAGTACTTC
CASSAGTGRHEQYF
>TRBV4-2|TRBJ2-2|TRBD1|15|.
TGTGCCAGCAGCCAGGACAGGGCTGATACCGGGGAGCTGTTTTTT
CASSQDRADTGELFF
>TRBV6-5|TRBJ1-1|.|14|.
TGTGCCAGCAGTTACGAACCTAAGAACACTGAAGCTTTCTTT
CASSYEPKNTEAFF
>TRBV7-8|TRBJ1-1|.|15|.
TGTGCCAGCAGCCCGGACAGTGCCCCGAACACTGAAGCTTTCTTT
CASSPDSAPNTEAFF
>TRBV4-3|TRBJ1-1|.|15|.
TGCGCCAGCAGCCGGGTGGAGCGGACGAACACTGAAGCTTTCTTT
CASSRVERTNTEAFF
>TRBV19|TRBJ1-6|.|19|many
TGTGCCAGTAGCCGGATCGTAGCGGGGGAGAGCTCCTATAATTCACCCCTCCACTTT
CASSRIVAGESSYNSPLHF
>TRBV10-1|TRBJ1-5|.|15|.
TGCGCCAGCACCGCTCGCCGGACACCAGATCAGCCCCAGCATTTT
CASTARRTPDQPQHF
>TRBV19|TRBJ1-2|TRBD1|13|.
TGTGCCACCCGACTCGGACAGGGGTCTGGCTACACCTTC
CATRLGQGSGYTF
>TRBV4-1|TRBJ1-4|.|15|once
TGCGCCAGCAGCCAAAACAGGGAAACTAATGAAAAACTGTTTTTT
CASSQNRETNEKLFF
>TRBV2|TRBJ1-2|TRBD1|13|.
TGTGCCAGCAAGACAGGGGAGAACTATGGCTACACCTTC
CASKTGENYGYTF
>TRBV28|TRBJ1-5|.|15|.
TGTGCCAGCAGTCAAGACAGCCCTTCCAATCAGCCCCAGCATTTT
CASSQDSPSNQPQHF
>TRBV7-3|TRBJ2-5|TRBD2|16|.
TGTGCCAGCAGCTTAAATAGCGGGGGAACCCAAGAGACCCAGTACTTC
CASSLNSGGTQETQYF
>TRBV13|TRBJ2-5|TRBD1|15|.
TGTGCCAGCAGCTCCGGGACAGGGAACCAAGAGACCCAGTACTTC
CASSSGTGNQETQYF
>TRBV19|TRBJ1-2|.|16|.
TGTGCCAGTAGTATAAACGGACAGAAACGGAACTATGGCTACACCTTC
CASSINGQKRNYGYTF
>TRBV6-6|TRBJ2-5|TRBD1|16|.
TGTGCCAGCAGTTACCTCGGGACAGTTTACCAAGAGACCCAGTACTTC
CASSYLGTVYQETQYF
>TRBV7-6|TRBJ2-1|.|17|once
TGTGCCAGCAGCTTAGGAGTAGGAGGGGCCGAATTGAGGGAGCAGTTCTTC
CASSLGVGGAELREQFF
>TRBV2|TRBJ2-2|TRBD2|15|.
TGTGCCAGCAGGACCGGGGGGGCGGGCACCGGGGAGCTGTTTTTT
CASRTGGAGTGELFF
>TRBV2|TRBJ2-5|.|11|.
TGTGCCAGCAGGACAGGAGAGACCCAGTACTTC
CASRTGETQYF
>TRBV10-3|TRBJ2-2|.|16|.
TGTGCCATCAGCGGAAGCGACAGTTTCAACACCGGGGAGCTGTTTTTT
CAISGSDSFNTGELFF
>TRBV6-1|TRBJ1-5|.|13|.
TGTGCCAGCAGCGGTCCCGGGGGGCAGCCCCAGCATTTT
CASSGPGGQPQHF
>TRBV11-3|TRBJ2-1|.|12|.
TGTGCCAGCGCCCGTCAGGATAATGAGCAGTTCTTC
CASARQDNEQFF
>TRBV10-3|TRBJ2-6|.|17|.
TGTGCCATCAGTGAAAGGGACACCGGCTCTGGGGCCAACGTCCTGACTTTC
CAISERDTGSGANVLTF
>TRBV7-6|TRBJ2-5|TRBD2|13|.
TGTGCCAGCAGCGCGGGGGTGCAAGAGACCCAGTACTTC
CASSAGVQETQYF
>TRBV7-6|TRBJ2-1|TRBD2|18|.
TGTGCCAGCAGCCTACGACTAGCGGGGGGCAGCTCCTACAATGAGCAGTTCTTC
CASSLRLAGGSSYNEQFF
>TRBV6-5|TRBJ2-2|TRBD1|14|.
TGTGCCAGCAGAAGGGACAGGGTAACCGGGGAGCTGTTTTTT
CASRRDRVTGELFF
>TRBV10-3|TRBJ1-1|.|11|.
TGTGCCATTACAGGGCCTACTGAAGCTTTCTTT
CAITGPTEAFF
>TRBV10-3|TRBJ1-6|.|16|.
TGTGCCATCAGTGAGTCGGCGACAGGCTATAATTCACCCCTCCACTTT
CAISESATGYNSPLHF
>TRBV18|TRBJ1-3|TRBD1|15|.
TGTGCCAGCTCACCAGACAGGGAGGCTGGAAACACCATATATTTT
CASSPDREAGNTIYF
>TRBV7-2|TRBJ1-6|TRBD1|17|.
TGTGCCAGCAGCCCGGGACAGGGACGTGGCGTGGCTTCACCCCTCCACTTT
CASSPGQGRGVASPLHF
>TRBV14|TRBJ2-2|TRBD1|15|.
TGTGCCAGCAGCCACGGGACAGCGAACACCGGGGAGCTGTTTTTT
CASSHGTANTGELFF
>TRBV4-1|TRBJ1-4|.|14|few
TGCGCCAGCAGCCGGGCTCGCCTTAATGAAAAACTGTTTTTT
CASSRARLNEKLFF
>TRBV27|TRBJ2-2|TRBD2|16|.
TGTGCCAGCAGTTCCCGACTAGCGGGGCGGGCCGGGGAGCTGTTTTTT
CASSSRLAGRAGELFF
>TRBV27|TRBJ2-3|.|15|.
TGTGCCAGCAGGGCACTCGCGGCTACCACAGATACGCAGTATTTT
CASRALAATTDTQYF
>TRBV4-1|TRBJ1-2|.|13|.
TGCGCCAGCAGCCATTCCTCCGGGGGTGGCTACACCTTC
CASSHSSGGGYTF
>TRBV7-3|TRBJ2-1|.|17|once
TGTGCCAGCAGCTTATACCCCCCCACAAGCTCCTACAATGAGCAGTTCTTC
CASSLYPPTSSYNEQFF
>TRBV6-5|TRBJ1-2|.|16|.
TGTGCCAGCAGTTACGACTCTAAGGGGCAAAGGGATGGCTACACCTTC
CASSYDSKGQRDGYTF
>TRBV30|TRBJ1-1|TRBD1|12|.
TGTGCCTGGAGGGGACAGGACACTGAAGCTTTCTTT
CAWRGQDTEAFF
>TRBV4-2|TRBJ2-3|.|16|.
TGTGCCAGCAGCCAAGATTCTAGATCCGACACAGATACGCAGTATTTT
CASSQDSRSDTDTQYF
>TRBV19|TRBJ1-1|.|14|.
TGTGCCAGTAGTGTAGAGTCCATGAACACTGAAGCTTTCTTT
CASSVESMNTEAFF
>TRBV5-1|TRBJ1-3|.|13|few
TGCGCCAGCAGCTTTAACAGTGGAAACACCATATATTTT
CASSFNSGNTIYF